What follows is one T cell receptor (beta chain) and its context. Clones were sequenced by immunoSEQ multiplex PCR, and TCRdb holds only the in-frame ones, with some missing. The table includes 200,000 to 300,000 clones, 75% to 90% detected once. This sample is part of a study of cytomegalovirus exposure and HLA in healthy donors. Germline lookup yields CDR1 SGHRS and CDR2 YFSETQ. V lost 4 bases and J lost 10; bases outside the gene matches: 14. CDR3 length equals 16 residues. The sequenced material came from PBMCs. The chain employs TRBV5-1 and TRBJ2-1, with TRBD2 identical over 10 bases. The clonotype was recovered from a woman aged 25 to 39 in good health and CMV-seropositive. The CDR3 reads CASSEEPGLAHLEQFF. The CDR3, as DNA: TGCGCCAGCAGCGAAGAGCCGGGACTAGCGCATTTAGAGCAGTTCTTC.